Presented here are 18 T cell receptor beta chains from one specimen sequenced in a study of beta chain features in type 1 diabetes. These receptors' antigens are unknown. Study-wide findings and caveats: Shorter TCRB CDR3s, moderately but significantly so, marked every one of the four CD4+ subsets in Type 1 diabetes patients.

Every isolated RNA sample was fully reverse transcribed, so sequencing captured expressed TCRB transcripts. The repertoire was sequenced with immunoSEQ multiplex PCR; TCRdb's copy has only in-frame clones and lacks some. The sample contains around 250,000 clones, roughly an eighth of which appear only once. The sample comprised naive CD4+ T cells from blood. All receptors derive from a man between 25 and 39 years old with type 1 diabetes.

Note on this clone: Other DNA sequences in this sample translate to the same CDR3. The chain combines TRBV5-4 with TRBJ2-7; 8 bases agree with TRBD1. CDR3 size: 15 residues. J lost 2 bases, V lost 4 bases, and 8 bases had no gene match. Germline CDR1 is SGHNT and CDR2 is YYREEE (reference sequence). CDR3 in amino acids: CASSLSGTGAYEQYF. The CDR3 region has the DNA TGTGCCAGCAGCCTCAGTGGGACAGGAGCCTACGAGCAGTACTTC.

In this sample, this clone turned up a few times. The chain combines TRBV4-2 with TRBJ2-5; weak D call: TRBD1 (6 bases). Between the trimmed V and J ends, which lost 4 bases and 3 bases, there was a span of 15 bases. Germline V CDR1 and CDR2: LGHNA, YNFKEQ. The CDR3 length is 15 residues. The CDR3 region is CASSRSTGDEETQYF. The CDR3 bases are TGTGCCAGCAGCCGATCGACAGGAGATGAAGAGACCCAGTACTTC.

The rearrangement uses TRBV18 and TRBJ2-5; TRBD2 might be the D (5 bases). Germline V lookup: CDR1 KGHSH, CDR2 LQKENI. Deletions cut 4 bases from V and 1 base from J, with 10 bases between. The CDR3 loop spans 14 amino acids. The CDR3 coding sequence is TGTGCCAGCTCACTGAGAGGGCCCCAAGAGACCCAGTACTTC. It yields the protein CASSLRGPQETQYF.

This clone occurred a few times. V usage is TRBV21-1 and J usage is TRBJ2-7; the table's D call, TRBD1, was not checked against the DNA. TRBV21-1 is classified as a pseudogene. The CDR3 has 14 amino acids. CDR3 sequence (DNA): TGTGCCAGCAGCAAAGGGACAGAGCACTACGAGCAGTACTTC. This sequence encodes CASSKGTEHYEQYF.

This clone was picked up a small number of times. The chain is built from TRBV5-1 and TRBJ2-5, with D possibly TRBD1 on 6 matching bases. V lost 2 bases, J lost 2 bases, and 10 bases lay in between. Germline V gene lookup returns CDR1 SGHRS and CDR2 YFSETQ. This CDR3 region has 14 residues. Here the CDR3 reads CASSFRGWQETQYF. The CDR3, as DNA: TGCGCCAGCAGCTTTAGGGGGTGGCAAGAGACCCAGTACTTC.

V and J are TRBV30 and TRBJ1-5; D possibly corresponds to TRBD1 (5 bases). There are 13 residues in the CDR3. Germline V gives CDR1 GTSNPN, CDR2 SVGIG (reference sequence). V dropped 4 bases and J dropped 5 bases, with 12 bases sitting between them. The CDR3 is CAWTPGGDQPQHF. The CDR3 DNA follows: TGTGCCTGGACGCCGGGGGGGGATCAGCCCCAGCATTTT.

The J gene is TRBJ2-3, the V gene TRBV7-2, with TRBD2 identical over 11 bases. Germline assignment: CDR1 SGHTA and CDR2 FQGNSA. With V trimmed by 1 base and J by 4 bases, 4 bases remained unmatched. CDR3 length: 16 amino acids. The CDR3 protein is CASSLGLAGWSDTQYF. The CDR3 DNA reads TGTGCCAGCAGCTTAGGACTAGCGGGATGGTCAGATACGCAGTATTTT.

This sequence joins TRBV25-1 and TRBJ2-6, with TRBD2 matching 11 bases. The CDR3 sequence is 17 residues long. V trimming: 6 bases; J trimming: 2 bases; junction bases outside the gene matches: 6. CDR1 is MGHDK and CDR2 is SYGVNS in the germline V gene. The CDR3, as DNA: TGTGCCAGCAGCCTAGCGGGAGGAACGGCTGGGGCCAACGTCCTGACTTTC. It is translated as CASSLAGGTAGANVLTF.

This clone was picked up a small number of times. The genes are TRBV14 and TRBJ1-1; the D gene is possibly TRBD1 (5 bases). V was shortened by 4 bases and J by 4 bases, with 10 bases between the two germline ends. The germline gives CDR1 SGHDN, CDR2 FVKESK. This CDR3 is 13 amino acids long. CDR3 in amino acids: CASSLRGITEAFF. In nucleotides, the CDR3 is TGTGCCAGCAGCCTCCGGGGGATCACTGAAGCTTTCTTT.

This clone has only a few counts. This chain uses TRBV2 with TRBJ2-6; D is possibly TRBD2 (5 bases). CDR3 length: 15 residues. The germline V gene encodes CDR1 SNHLY and CDR2 FYNNEI. With 4 bases removed from V and 0 bases from J, the gap between germline ends came to 7 bases. CDR3 bases: TGTGCCAGCAGTGCCGGACTCTCTGGGGCCAACGTCCTGACTTTC. Amino acid sequence: CASSAGLSGANVLTF.

The chain couples TRBV19 to TRBJ2-2; 8 nucleotides line up with TRBD1. The trim removed 5 bases at V and 0 bases at J, leaving 5 bases unmatched. Germline V CDR1 and CDR2: LNHDA, SQIVND (reference sequence). The CDR3 runs to 16 residues. In DNA, the CDR3 is TGTGCCAGTAGTGCTTGGACAGGGTCGAACACCGGGGAGCTGTTTTTT. Its translation is CASSAWTGSNTGELFF.

This chain uses TRBV25-1 with TRBJ2-5, with D maybe TRBD2 (6 bases). Germline V gives CDR1 MGHDK, CDR2 SYGVNS. V gave up 6 bases and J gave up 7 bases, with 15 bases separating them. This CDR3 contains 13 residues. The CDR3 bases are TGTGCCAGCAGCCATCAACCCGGGAGGACCCAGTACTTC. This encodes CASSHQPGRTQYF.

The V and J genes are TRBV29-1 and TRBJ2-5; 10 bases match TRBD2. The length of the CDR3 is 12 residues. The J segment lost 4 bases and the V segment lost 7 bases, leaving 3 bases of the junction unmatched. Germline CDR1 reads SQVTM; CDR2 reads ANQGSEA. The CDR3 here is CSARLAGETQYF. The CDR3 coding sequence is TGCAGCGCGCGACTAGCGGGAGAGACCCAGTACTTC.

The genes are TRBV28 and TRBJ2-7, with 14 bases aligning to TRBD2. The V segment lost 7 bases and the J segment 6 bases; nucleotides outside the gene matches: 11. The V gene's germline CDR1 is MDHEN and CDR2 SYDVKM. The CDR3 runs 16 residues. The CDR3 is CASTTSGRAFGGEQYF. The DNA for the CDR3 is TGTGCCAGCACGACTAGCGGGAGGGCCTTTGGGGGCGAGCAGTACTTC.

This chain uses TRBV7-2 with TRBJ2-3, with 8 bases identical to TRBD2. Germline lookup yields CDR1 SGHTA and CDR2 FQGNSA. The CDR3 is made up of 16 amino acids. The trim removed 6 bases at V and 0 bases at J, leaving 8 bases unmatched. The DNA of the CDR3 is TGTGCCAGCAGGGGGGGGGCTAGCGGGAGCACAGATACGCAGTATTTT. Translation gives CASRGGASGSTDTQYF.

This clone was seen a few times. The rearrangement links TRBV30 to TRBJ2-3; D remains ambiguous. CDR1 and CDR2 from the germline V gene are GTSNPN and SVGIG (reference sequence). The CDR3 is 13 amino acids. V was trimmed by 1 base and J by 1 base, leaving 6 bases between them. In nucleotides, the CDR3 is TGTGCCTGGAGTGAGAGCGGCACAGATACGCAGTATTTT. It yields the protein CAWSESGTDTQYF.

This clone was observed a handful of times. The chain has TRBV11-2 and TRBJ2-5, with 12 positions matching TRBD2. Germline V gene data show CDR1 as SGHAT and CDR2 as FQNNGV. There are 18 residues in the CDR3. After removal of 5 bases from V and 5 bases from J, the junction contained 15 bases not matched to a gene. This chain's CDR3 is CASSRSFGTSGRRETQYF. The DNA of the CDR3 is TGTGCCAGCAGCCGTTCCTTTGGAACTAGCGGGAGGAGGGAGACCCAGTACTTC.

The rearrangement uses TRBV27 and TRBJ1-2, with a tentative D call TRBD1 (5 bases). The CDR3 length is 14 residues. CDR1 is MNHEY and CDR2 is SMNVEV in the germline V gene (reference sequence). V dropped 2 bases and J dropped 4 bases, with 11 bases sitting between them. The CDR3 bases are TGTGCCAGCAGTTTACAGGGATCGATCTATGGCTACACCTTC. This sequence encodes CASSLQGSIYGYTF.